A single sample is the source of the 13 T cell receptor beta chains below, sequenced in a study of T cell responses to AZD1222 COVID-19 vaccine. Only in-frame clones appear in the TCRdb table, and some are missing; sequencing was by immunoSEQ multiplex PCR. The profile shows over 65,000 clones, roughly 86% of them singletons. The sequenced sample was peripheral blood, obtained 28 days after the second AZD1222 dose. These receptors all come from an adult who received the AZD1222 COVID-19 vaccine.

The gene calls are TRBV28 and TRBJ1-4; D call uncertain. CDR1 and CDR2 from the germline V gene are MDHEN and SYDVKM. There are 15 residues in the CDR3. Between the trimmed V and J ends, which lost 1 base and 4 bases, there was a span of 10 bases. The CDR3 nucleotides are TGTGCCAGCAGTTTATCGGTCAGCGTTAATGAAAAACTGTTTTTT. Its protein is CASSLSVSVNEKLFF.

This chain links TRBV2 with TRBJ1-4; tentative D call: TRBD1 (5 bases). V lost 2 bases and J lost 2, with 9 bases in between. CDR3 length equals 15 residues. Germline values: CDR1 SNHLY, CDR2 FYNNEI. CDR3 nucleotide sequence: TGTGCCAGCAGTGAATGGGGGGTCACTAATGAAAAACTGTTTTTT. Protein sequence: CASSEWGVTNEKLFF.

The genes are TRBV25-1 and TRBJ2-2; D perhaps matches TRBD1 (5 bases). CDR1 MGHDK and CDR2 SYGVNS come from the germline V gene. The CDR3 sequence is 13 residues long. Trimming removed 5 bases from V and 4 bases from J, with 8 bases in between. DNA of the CDR3: TGTGCCAGCAGTCCCAGGGTCACCGGGGAGCTGTTTTTT. The encoded protein is CASSPRVTGELFF.

The chain recombines TRBV4-1 with TRBJ2-7; D ambiguous. Looked up from germline, CDR1 is MGHRA and CDR2 is YSYEKL. The CDR3 length is 15 residues. The V end was cut by 0 bases, the J end by 3 bases, with 12 bases between. CDR3 DNA: TGCGCCAGCAGCCAAGAGCCGAGTTCTAGCTACGAGCAGTACTTC. This gives the protein CASSQEPSSSYEQYF.

The chain is built from TRBV5-1 and TRBJ2-7; 9 positions match TRBD1. The V segment lost 1 base and the J segment 7 bases; nucleotides outside the gene matches: 12. The CDR3 is made up of 16 amino acids. The germline V gene encodes CDR1 SGHRS and CDR2 YFSETQ. CDR3 residues: CASSLPIGTGSGEQYF. The CDR3, as DNA: TGCGCCAGCAGCTTGCCCATCGGGACAGGGTCGGGAGAGCAGTACTTC.

V gene TRBV4-3 combines with J gene TRBJ2-3, with D unresolved. Germline V gene data show CDR1 as LGHNA and CDR2 as YSLEER. The CDR3 runs 16 residues. V lost 4 bases and J 2 bases, leaving 16 bases between the germline ends. CDR3 region: CASSPVGVRNTDTQYF. Here the CDR3 DNA reads TGCGCCAGCAGCCCGGTTGGCGTCAGAAACACAGATACGCAGTATTTT.

Regarding this clone: Likely a read error: the CDR3 ends without its conserved phenylalanine or tryptophan. The limits of the CDR3 on the DNA are not certain, so only TCRdb's listed CDR3 is given. The chain uses TRBV12-1 and TRBJ2-3; the D segment call TRBD2 is taken from the table without a DNA check. TRBV12-1 is recorded as a pseudogene. The CDR3 sequence runs 8 residues, both termini included. The CDR3 loop reads CASSSPHA.

This clone was seen just once. The chain is built from TRBV29-1 and TRBJ2-1; 14 nucleotides line up with TRBD2. Germline V lookup: CDR1 SQVTM, CDR2 ANQGSEA. The CDR3 covers 15 residues. Germline trimming cut 7 bases from V and 9 bases from J; bases unmatched to any gene: 11. The CDR3 reads CSATPPGLAGAEQFF. The CDR3 DNA reads as TGCAGCGCCACTCCGCCGGGACTAGCGGGAGCTGAGCAGTTCTTC.

The chain carries TRBV19 and TRBJ2-2; D ambiguous. With 3 bases removed from V and 5 bases from J, the gap between germline ends came to 10 bases. Germline assignment: CDR1 LNHDA and CDR2 SQIVND (reference sequence). The CDR3 contains 14 residues. CDR3: CASSIVSATGELFF. For the CDR3, the DNA is TGTGCCAGTAGTATTGTGAGTGCGACCGGGGAGCTGTTTTTT.

The chain recombines TRBV7-9 with TRBJ1-1; TRBD1 agrees at 11 bases. Trimming cost V 5 bases and J 3 bases; bases outside gene matches: 5. The CDR3 is made up of 15 amino acids. Germline values: CDR1 SEHNR, CDR2 FQNEAQ (reference sequence). CDR3 in amino acids: CASSGQGAHHTEAFF. CDR3 nucleotides: TGTGCCAGCAGCGGACAGGGGGCGCATCACACTGAAGCTTTCTTT.

The V and J genes are TRBV28 and TRBJ2-1, with 11 bases lining up with TRBD2. With 3 bases clipped from V and 0 bases from J, the junction kept 16 bases outside the gene matches. The CDR3 runs 21 residues. Germline values: CDR1 MDHEN, CDR2 SYDVKM. The CDR3 reads CASSFISFRASGRTSYNEQFF. The CDR3, as DNA: TGTGCCAGCAGTTTTATTTCCTTTAGGGCTAGCGGGAGGACCTCCTACAATGAGCAGTTCTTC. Looking up the rest from reference TRBV28 and TRBJ2-1 gives the full variable domain: DVKVTQSSRYLVKRTGEKVFLECVQDMDHENMFWYRQDPGLGLRLIYFSYDVKMKEKGDIPEGYSVSREKKERFSLILESASTNQTSMYLCASSFISFRASGRTSYNEQFFGPGTRLTVL.

The chain recombines TRBV12-3 or TRBV12-4 with TRBJ2-3; the D is unclear. Trimming stripped 4 bases from V and 10 bases from J, with 6 bases between. The CDR3 sequence is 10 residues long. CDR3 DNA sequence: TGTGCCAGCAGTTCAACAGCGCAGTATTTT. This encodes CASSSTAQYF.

The chain recombines TRBV5-4 with TRBJ1-1, with D possibly matching TRBD1 (5 bases). Trimming pared 0 bases from V and 4 bases from J, leaving 13 bases between. The CDR3 is 15 amino acids. Germline lookup yields CDR1 SGHNT and CDR2 YYREEE (reference sequence). CDR3 coding DNA: TGTGCCAGCAGCTTGGGTGGGGAAAGGGGCACTGAAGCTTTCTTT. Translation gives CASSLGGERGTEAFF.